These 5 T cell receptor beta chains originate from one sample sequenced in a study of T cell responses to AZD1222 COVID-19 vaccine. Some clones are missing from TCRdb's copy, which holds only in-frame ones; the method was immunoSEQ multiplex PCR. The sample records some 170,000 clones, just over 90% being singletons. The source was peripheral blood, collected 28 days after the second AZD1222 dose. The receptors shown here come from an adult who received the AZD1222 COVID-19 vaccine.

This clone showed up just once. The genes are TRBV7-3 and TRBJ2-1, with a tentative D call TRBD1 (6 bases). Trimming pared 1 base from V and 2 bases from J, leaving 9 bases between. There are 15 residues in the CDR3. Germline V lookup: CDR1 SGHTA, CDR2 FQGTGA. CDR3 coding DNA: TGTGCCAGCAGCTTAAGACAGGCCGCCTACAATGAGCAGTTCTTC. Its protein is CASSLRQAAYNEQFF.

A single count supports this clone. The CDR3 loop is CASSFAGQYYGYTF. The DNA for the CDR3 is TGTGCCAGCAGCTTTGCCGGACAGTACTATGGCTACACCTTC. This chain links TRBV11-2 with TRBJ1-2; D possibly corresponds to TRBD1 (6 bases). The germline CDR1 and CDR2 sequences are SGHAT and FQNNGV. Trimming left V 3 bases short and J 3 bases short, with 11 bases between. This CDR3 contains 14 residues. The complete variable domain, with remaining parts taken from reference TRBV11-2 and TRBJ1-2, reads EAGVAQSPRYKIIEKRQSVAFWCNPISGHATLYWYQQILGQGPKLLIQFQNNGVVDDSQLPKDRFSAERLKGVDSTLKIQPAKLEDSAVYLCASSFAGQYYGYTFGSGTRLTVV.

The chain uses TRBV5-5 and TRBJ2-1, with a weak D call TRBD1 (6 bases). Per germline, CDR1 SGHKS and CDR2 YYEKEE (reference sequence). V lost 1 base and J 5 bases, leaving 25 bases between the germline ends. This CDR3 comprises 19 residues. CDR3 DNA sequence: TGTGCCAGCAGCTTGTATCTCAACGCTAGGGGGACGGGGCACAATGAGCAGTTCTTC. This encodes CASSLYLNARGTGHNEQFF.

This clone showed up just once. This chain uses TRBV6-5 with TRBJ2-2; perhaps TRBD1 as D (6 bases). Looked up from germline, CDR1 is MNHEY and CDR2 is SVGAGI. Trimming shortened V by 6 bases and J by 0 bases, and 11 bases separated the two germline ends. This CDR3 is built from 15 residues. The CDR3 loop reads CASRGASTNTGELFF. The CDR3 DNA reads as TGTGCCAGCAGGGGGGCTAGTACGAACACCGGGGAGCTGTTTTTT.

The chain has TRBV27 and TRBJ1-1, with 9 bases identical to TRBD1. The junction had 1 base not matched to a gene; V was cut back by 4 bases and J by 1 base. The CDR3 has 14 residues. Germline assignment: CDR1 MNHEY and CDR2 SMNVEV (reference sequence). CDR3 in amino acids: CASSSQGANTEAFF. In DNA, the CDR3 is TGTGCCAGCAGTTCACAGGGGGCGAACACTGAAGCTTTCTTT.